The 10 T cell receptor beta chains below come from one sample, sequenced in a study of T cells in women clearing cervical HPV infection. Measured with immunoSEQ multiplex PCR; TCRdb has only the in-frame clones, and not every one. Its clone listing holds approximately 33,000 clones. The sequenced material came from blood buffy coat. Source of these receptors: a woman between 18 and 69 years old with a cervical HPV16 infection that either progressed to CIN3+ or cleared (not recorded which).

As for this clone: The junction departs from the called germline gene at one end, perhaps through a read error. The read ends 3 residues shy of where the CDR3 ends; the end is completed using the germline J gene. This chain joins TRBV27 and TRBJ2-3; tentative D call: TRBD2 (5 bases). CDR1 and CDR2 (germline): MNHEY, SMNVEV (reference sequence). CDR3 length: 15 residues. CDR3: CACSFGVWSNQPQYF. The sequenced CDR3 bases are TGTGCCTGCAGTTTCGGGGTTTGGAGCAATCAGCCG.

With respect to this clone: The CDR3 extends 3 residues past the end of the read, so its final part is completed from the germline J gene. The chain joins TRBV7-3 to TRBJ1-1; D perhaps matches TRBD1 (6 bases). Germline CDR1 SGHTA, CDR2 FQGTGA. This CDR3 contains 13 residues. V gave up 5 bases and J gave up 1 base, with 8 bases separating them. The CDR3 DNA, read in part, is TGTGCCAGCAGCGTGGACAGGAACACTGAA. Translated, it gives CASSVDRNTE. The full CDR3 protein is CASSVDRNTEAFF.

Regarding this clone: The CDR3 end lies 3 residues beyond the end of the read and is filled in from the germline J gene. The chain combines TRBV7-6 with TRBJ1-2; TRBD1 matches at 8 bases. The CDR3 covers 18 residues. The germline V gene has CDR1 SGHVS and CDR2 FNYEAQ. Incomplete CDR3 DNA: TGTGCCACAAATAGACCATACAGGGGGTCTGGCTCCTACAATGAC. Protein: CATNRPYRGSGSYND. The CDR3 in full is CATNRPYRGSGSYNDYTF.

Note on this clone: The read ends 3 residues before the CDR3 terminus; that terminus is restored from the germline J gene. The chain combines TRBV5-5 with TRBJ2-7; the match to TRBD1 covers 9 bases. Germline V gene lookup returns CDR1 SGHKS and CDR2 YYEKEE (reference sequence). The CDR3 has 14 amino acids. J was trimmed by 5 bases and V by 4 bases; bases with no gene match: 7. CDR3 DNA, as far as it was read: TGTGCCAGCAGCGTGACAGGGGGTTTCGACGAG. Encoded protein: CASSVTGGFDE. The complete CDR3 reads CASSVTGGFDEQYF.

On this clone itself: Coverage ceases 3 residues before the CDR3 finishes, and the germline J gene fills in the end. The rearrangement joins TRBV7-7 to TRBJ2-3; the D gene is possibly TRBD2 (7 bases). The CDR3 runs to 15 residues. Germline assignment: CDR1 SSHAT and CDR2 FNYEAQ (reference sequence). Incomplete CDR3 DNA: TGTGCCAGCAGCTTAATCGGGGGGCGTCAAGAGACG. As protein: CASSLIGGRQET. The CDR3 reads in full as CASSLIGGRQETQYF.

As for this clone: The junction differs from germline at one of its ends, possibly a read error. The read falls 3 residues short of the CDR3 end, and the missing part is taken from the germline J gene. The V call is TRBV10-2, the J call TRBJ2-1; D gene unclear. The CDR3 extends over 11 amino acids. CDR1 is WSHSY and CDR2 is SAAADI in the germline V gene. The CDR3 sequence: CASSPYYEQFF. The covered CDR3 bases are TGCGCCAGCAGTCCCTACTATGAG.

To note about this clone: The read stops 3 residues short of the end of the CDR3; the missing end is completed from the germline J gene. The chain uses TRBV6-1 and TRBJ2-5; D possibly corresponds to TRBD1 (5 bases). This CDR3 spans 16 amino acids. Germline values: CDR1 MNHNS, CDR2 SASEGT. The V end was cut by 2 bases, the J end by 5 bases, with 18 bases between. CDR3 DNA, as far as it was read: TGTGCCAGCAGTGAAATAAACTTTTGGGGCCACGAGACC. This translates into CASSEINFWGHET. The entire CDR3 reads CASSEINFWGHETQYF.

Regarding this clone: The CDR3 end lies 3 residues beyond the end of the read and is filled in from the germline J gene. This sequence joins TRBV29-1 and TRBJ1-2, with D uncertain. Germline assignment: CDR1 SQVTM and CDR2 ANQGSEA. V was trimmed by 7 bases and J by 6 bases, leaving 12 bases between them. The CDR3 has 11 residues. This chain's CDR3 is CSAKGGNGYTF. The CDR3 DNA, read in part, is TGCAGCGCAAAAGGCGGGAATGGC.

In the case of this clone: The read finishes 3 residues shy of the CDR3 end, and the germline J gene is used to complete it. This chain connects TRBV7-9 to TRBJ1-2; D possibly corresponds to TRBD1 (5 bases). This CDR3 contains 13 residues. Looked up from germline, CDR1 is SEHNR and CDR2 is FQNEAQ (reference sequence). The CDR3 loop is CASSDAGRGDYTF. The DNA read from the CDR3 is TGTGCCAGCAGCGACGCCGGGCGGGGCGAC.

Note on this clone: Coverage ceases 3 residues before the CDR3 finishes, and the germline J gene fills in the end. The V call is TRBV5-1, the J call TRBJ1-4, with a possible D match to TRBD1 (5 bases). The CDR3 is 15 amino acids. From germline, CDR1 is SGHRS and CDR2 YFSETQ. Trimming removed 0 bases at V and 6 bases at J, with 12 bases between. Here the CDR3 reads CASSLDPGGHEKLFF. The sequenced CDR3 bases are TGCGCCAGCAGCTTGGATCCCGGGGGACATGAAAAA.